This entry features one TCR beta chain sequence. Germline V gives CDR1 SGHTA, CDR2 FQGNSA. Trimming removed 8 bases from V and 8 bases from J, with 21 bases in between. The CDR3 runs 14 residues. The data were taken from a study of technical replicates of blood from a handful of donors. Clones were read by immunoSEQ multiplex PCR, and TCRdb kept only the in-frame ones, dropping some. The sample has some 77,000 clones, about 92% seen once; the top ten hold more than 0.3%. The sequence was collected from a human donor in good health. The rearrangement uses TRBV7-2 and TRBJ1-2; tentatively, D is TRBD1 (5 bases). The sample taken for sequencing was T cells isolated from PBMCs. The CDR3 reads CASASYGGNNGYTF. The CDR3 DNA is TGTGCCAGCGCCTCTTACGGGGGTAACAACGGCTACACCTTC.